This entry lists 7 T cell receptor beta chains sequenced from one sample in a study of cytomegalovirus exposure and HLA in healthy donors. The study ran its PCR with 60 Vbeta and 13 Jbeta primers. Method: immunoSEQ multiplex PCR; TCRdb's copy keeps in-frame clones and lacks some. The table has around 220,000 clones, about 80% seen once. The material sequenced was PBMCs. These receptors were obtained from a man aged 18 to 29 in good health and CMV-seronegative.

The rearrangement uses TRBV25-1 and TRBJ2-7, with 7 bases matching TRBD1. The V and J ends lost 5 bases and 4 bases, in that order; junction bases with no gene match: 11. Germline V lookup: CDR1 MGHDK, CDR2 SYGVNS. The CDR3 has 15 amino acids. CDR3 region: CASSYSGQMAYEQYF. Here the CDR3 DNA reads TGTGCCAGCAGTTATTCGGGACAGATGGCGTACGAGCAGTACTTC.

This rearrangement joins TRBV7-2 to TRBJ2-2; TRBD1 matches 11 bases. This CDR3 contains 15 residues. Germline CDR1 and CDR2: SGHTA and FQGNSA. Unmatched junction bases numbered 3, after V lost 4 bases and J lost 5 bases. The CDR3 sequence is CASSYGTGGTGELFF. The CDR3 DNA follows: TGTGCCAGCAGCTACGGGACAGGGGGGACCGGGGAGCTGTTTTTT.

V and J are TRBV5-4 and TRBJ2-7, with D perhaps TRBD1 (5 bases). Trimming took 1 base from V and 5 from J, leaving 7 bases between them. The CDR3 loop spans 12 amino acids. Per the germline V gene, CDR1 is SGHNT and CDR2 is YYREEE (reference sequence). The CDR3 sequence is CASSLTGHEQYF. The CDR3 nucleotides read TGTGCCAGCAGCTTGACAGGCCACGAGCAGTACTTC. The full variable domain, its missing parts supplied by reference TRBV5-4 and TRBJ2-7, is ETGVTQSPTHLIKTRGQQVTLRCSSQSGHNTVSWYQQALGQGPQFIFQYYREEENGRGNFPPRFSGLQFPNYSSELNVNALELDDSALYLCASSLTGHEQYFGPGTRLTVT.

This clone has a handful of counts. The V gene is TRBV5-1, the J gene TRBJ2-7; TRBD1 aligns across 9 bases. Germline assignment: CDR1 SGHRS and CDR2 YFSETQ. The V and J ends lost 4 bases and 2 bases, in that order; junction bases with no gene match: 7. The CDR3 has 15 residues. CDR3 residues: CASSHGTGTTYEQYF. The CDR3 bases are TGCGCCAGCAGCCACGGGACAGGGACTACCTACGAGCAGTACTTC.

The gene calls are TRBV28 and TRBJ2-3; 8 bases are a match to TRBD2. This CDR3 is built from 14 residues. V lost 5 bases to trimming and J lost 2 bases; unmatched junction nucleotides: 3. CDR1 is MDHEN and CDR2 is SYDVKM in the germline V gene. CDR3 in DNA: TGTGCCAGCAGTCCGACTAGCGTCACAGATACGCAGTATTTT. Translating it yields CASSPTSVTDTQYF.

The table lists this clone with a count of one. J is TRBJ1-1 and V is TRBV19, with D unresolved. The CDR3 contains 14 residues. V gave up 5 bases and J gave up 1 base, with 11 bases separating them. Germline values: CDR1 LNHDA, CDR2 SQIVND (reference sequence). CDR3 sequence: CASSGSSGNTEAFF. In nucleotides, the CDR3 is TGTGCCAGTAGTGGTTCCTCAGGGAACACTGAAGCTTTCTTT. Full variable domain (rest looked up from reference TRBV19 and TRBJ1-1): DGGITQSPKYLFRKEGQNVTLSCEQNLNHDAMYWYRQDPGQGLRLIYYSQIVNDFQKGDIAEGYSVSREKKESFPLTVTSAQKNPTAFYLCASSGSSGNTEAFFGQGTRLTVV.

There are a few counts of this clone. The CDR3 DNA reads TGTGCCAGCAGCCTCATTTCCGGGACTAGCGGGAGCTCCTACGAGCAGTACTTC. This codes for CASSLISGTSGSSYEQYF. The chain links TRBV11-3 to TRBJ2-7; 14 bases match TRBD2. This CDR3 comprises 18 residues. V shed 5 bases, J shed 0 bases, and the junction held 9 bases outside the gene matches. CDR1 SGHNT and CDR2 YENEEA come from the germline V gene. Looking up the rest from reference TRBV11-3 and TRBJ2-7 gives the full variable domain: EAGVVQSPRYKIIEKKQPVAFWCNPISGHNTLYWYLQNLGQGPELLIRYENEEAVDDSQLPKDRFSAERLKGVDSTLKIQPAELGDSAVYLCASSLISGTSGSSYEQYFGPGTRLTVT.